The following is a T cell receptor (beta chain) sequence with its context. Its antigen remains unidentified. The sample belongs to a study of T-cell reconstitution after alpha-beta-depleted transplantation in children. CDR3 length: 18 residues. V lost 0 bases to trimming and J lost 0 bases, with 17 bases between them. Per germline, CDR1 SGHRS and CDR2 YFSETQ. The library targeted TCRbeta and was prepared with unique molecular identifiers. Each CDR3 protein is one row after TCRdb ran MiXCR on the PCR reads. The sample has about 460,000 distinct CDR3 sequences, roughly 11% seen once. Study findings and constraints: Several hundred rapidly expanded clones from non-depleted graft cells reportedly supplied alpha-beta T cells about two months post-transplant. A year had passed since transplant, and T-cell counts and diversity by then came mostly from newly produced T cells. Where some patients showed high TCRbeta diversity at day 60, it came from recipient T cells and thymic progenitors that had survived.

This rearrangement joins TRBV5-1 to TRBJ2-3, with D unclear. The source is a female patient between 2 and 15 years old who had a stem cell transplant for aplastic anemia, so the T cells may come from the graft donor. The sequencing used PBMCs, mostly from graft donor cells, collected 180 days after TCRalphabeta/CD19-depleted stem cell transplant. The CDR3 DNA follows: TGCGCCAGCAGCTTGGCCTGGTTGACATATCCGAGCACAGATACGCAGTATTTT. Translating gives CASSLAWLTYPSTDTQYF.